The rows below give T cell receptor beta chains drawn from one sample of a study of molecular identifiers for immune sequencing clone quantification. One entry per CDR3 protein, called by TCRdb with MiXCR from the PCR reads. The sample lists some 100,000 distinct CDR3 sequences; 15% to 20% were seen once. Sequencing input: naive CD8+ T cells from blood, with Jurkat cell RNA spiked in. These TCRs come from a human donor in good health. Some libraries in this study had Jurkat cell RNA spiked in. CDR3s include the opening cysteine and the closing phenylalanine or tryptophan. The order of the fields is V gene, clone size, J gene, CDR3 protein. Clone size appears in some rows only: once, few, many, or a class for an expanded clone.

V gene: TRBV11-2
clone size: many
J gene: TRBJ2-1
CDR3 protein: CASSLVPYEQFF

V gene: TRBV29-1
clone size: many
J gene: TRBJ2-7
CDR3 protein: CSVLVSADEQYF

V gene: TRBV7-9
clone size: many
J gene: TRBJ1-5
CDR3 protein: CASSPTGPSNQPQHF

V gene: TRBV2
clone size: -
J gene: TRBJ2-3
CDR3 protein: CASSERLGVIGTDTQYF

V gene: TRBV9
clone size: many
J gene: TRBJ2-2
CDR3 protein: CASSVEGYGELFF

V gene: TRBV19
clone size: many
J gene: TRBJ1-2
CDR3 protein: CASSPQEEPLYGYTF

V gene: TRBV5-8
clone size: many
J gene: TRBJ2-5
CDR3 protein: CASSGGTGGLETQYF

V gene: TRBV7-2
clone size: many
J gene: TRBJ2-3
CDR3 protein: CASSLGLAPPTDTQYF

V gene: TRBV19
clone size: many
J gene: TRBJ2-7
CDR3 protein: CASRPGLAGKYEQYF

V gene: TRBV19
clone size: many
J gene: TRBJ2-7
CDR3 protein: CASSAQGSYEQYF

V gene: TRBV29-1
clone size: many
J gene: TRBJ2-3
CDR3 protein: CSVEIEWGLTSTDTQYF

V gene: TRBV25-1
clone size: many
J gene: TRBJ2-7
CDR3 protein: CASSERLLRSMYF

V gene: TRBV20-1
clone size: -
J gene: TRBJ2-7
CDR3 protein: CSAGRGLSSYEQYF

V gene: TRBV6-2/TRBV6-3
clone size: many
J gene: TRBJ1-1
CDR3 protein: CASSYSPSREAFF

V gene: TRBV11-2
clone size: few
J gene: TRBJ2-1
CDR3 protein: CASSTGLAGVDEQFF

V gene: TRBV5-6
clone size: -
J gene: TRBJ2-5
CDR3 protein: CASSSRGGQETQYF

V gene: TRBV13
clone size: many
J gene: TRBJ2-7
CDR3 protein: CASSLRTQGSAEQYF

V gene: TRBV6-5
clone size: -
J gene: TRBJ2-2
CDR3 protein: CASSYSAGTPAWGELFF

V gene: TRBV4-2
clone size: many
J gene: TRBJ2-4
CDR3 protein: CASSQVQGLVDIQYF

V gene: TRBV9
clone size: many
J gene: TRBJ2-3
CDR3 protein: CASSVEEGLADTQYF

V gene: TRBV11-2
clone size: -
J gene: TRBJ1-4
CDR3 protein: CASSLGRTARWEKLFF

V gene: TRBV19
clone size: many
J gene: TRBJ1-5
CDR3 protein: CASSIGVNQPQHF

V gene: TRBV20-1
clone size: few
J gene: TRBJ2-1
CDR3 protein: CSARSGGHEQFF

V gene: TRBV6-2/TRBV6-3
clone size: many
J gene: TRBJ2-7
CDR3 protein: CASSYSKGRGYEQYF

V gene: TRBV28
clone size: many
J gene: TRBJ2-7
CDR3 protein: CASSLPRDGYYEQYF

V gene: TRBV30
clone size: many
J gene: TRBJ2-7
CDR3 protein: CAWSSGTSGSYEQYF

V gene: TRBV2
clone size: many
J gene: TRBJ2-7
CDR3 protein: CASSEAPGYEQYF

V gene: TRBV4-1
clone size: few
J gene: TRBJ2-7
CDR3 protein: CASSPKGGAYEQYF

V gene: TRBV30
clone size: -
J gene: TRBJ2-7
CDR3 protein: CAWSFDSSSYEQYF

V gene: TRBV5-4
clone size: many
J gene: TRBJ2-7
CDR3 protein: CASSILAGGYEQYF

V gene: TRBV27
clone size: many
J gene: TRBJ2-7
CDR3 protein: CASSSGPHEQYF

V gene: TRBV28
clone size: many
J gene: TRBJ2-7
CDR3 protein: CASSPGLAGGPGNEQYF

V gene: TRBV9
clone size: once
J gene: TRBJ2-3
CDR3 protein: CASSVPRGSSTDTQYF

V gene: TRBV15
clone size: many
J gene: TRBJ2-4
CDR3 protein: CATSSPQATGAAAKNIQYF

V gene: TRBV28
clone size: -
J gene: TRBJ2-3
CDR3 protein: CASSPEREGLSTDTQYF

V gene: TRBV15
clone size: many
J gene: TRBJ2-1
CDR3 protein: CATSPGRGIYNEQFF

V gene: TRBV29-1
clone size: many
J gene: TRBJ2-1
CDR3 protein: CSVPGNEQFF

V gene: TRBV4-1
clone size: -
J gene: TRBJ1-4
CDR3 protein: CTSSLLGANEKPFF

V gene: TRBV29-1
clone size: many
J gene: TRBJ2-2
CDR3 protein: CSAEAQTGELFF

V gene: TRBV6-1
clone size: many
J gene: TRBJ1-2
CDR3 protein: CATTPNLQANYGYTF

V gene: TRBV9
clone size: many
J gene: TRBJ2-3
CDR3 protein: CASSLLTSGIVDTQYF

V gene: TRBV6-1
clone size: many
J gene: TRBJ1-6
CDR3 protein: CASSEWTGFSTIHF

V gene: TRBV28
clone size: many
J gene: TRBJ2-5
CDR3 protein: CASTLRELGQETQYF

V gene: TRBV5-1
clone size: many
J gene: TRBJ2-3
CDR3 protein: CASTFDLAGGEDTQYF

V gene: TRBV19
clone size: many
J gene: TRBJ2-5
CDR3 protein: CASSNLETQYF

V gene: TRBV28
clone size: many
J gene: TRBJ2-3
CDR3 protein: CASNSPTGTVRYF

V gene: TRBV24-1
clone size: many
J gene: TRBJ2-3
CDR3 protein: CATSDGQLSTDTQYF

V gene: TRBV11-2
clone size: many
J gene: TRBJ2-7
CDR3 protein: CASSLGTGPSYEQYF

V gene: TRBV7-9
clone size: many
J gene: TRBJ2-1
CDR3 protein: CASSSPDREYGEQFF

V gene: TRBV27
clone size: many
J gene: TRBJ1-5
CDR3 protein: CVAGGNQPQHF

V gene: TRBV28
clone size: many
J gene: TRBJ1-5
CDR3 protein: CASSLTGGLQPQHF

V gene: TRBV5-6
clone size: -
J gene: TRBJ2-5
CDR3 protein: CASSLAGRETQYF

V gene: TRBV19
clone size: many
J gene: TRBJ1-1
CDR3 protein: CASSWGKHTEAFF

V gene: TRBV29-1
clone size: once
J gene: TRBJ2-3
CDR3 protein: CSVPLPGLGLDTQYF

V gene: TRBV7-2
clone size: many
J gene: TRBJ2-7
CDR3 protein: CASSFSQVGHHYEQYF

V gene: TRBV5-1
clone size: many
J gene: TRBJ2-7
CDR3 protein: CASSLVPGSNYEQYF

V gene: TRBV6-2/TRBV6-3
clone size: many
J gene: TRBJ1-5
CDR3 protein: CASSYGESNQPQHF